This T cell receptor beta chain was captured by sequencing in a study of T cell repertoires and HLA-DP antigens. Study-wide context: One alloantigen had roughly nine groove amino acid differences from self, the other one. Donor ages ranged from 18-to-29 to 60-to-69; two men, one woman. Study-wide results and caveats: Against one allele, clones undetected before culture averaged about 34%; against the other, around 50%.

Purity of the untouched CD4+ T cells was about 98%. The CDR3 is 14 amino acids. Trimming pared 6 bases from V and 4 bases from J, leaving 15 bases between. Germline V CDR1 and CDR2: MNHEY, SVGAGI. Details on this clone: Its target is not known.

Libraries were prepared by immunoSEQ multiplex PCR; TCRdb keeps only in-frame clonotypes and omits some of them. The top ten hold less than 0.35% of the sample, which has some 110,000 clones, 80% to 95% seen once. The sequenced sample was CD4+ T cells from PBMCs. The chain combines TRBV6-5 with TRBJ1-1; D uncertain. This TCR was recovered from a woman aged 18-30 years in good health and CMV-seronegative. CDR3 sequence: CASSRLPPGTEAFF. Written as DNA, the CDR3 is TGTGCCAGCAGCCGATTGCCTCCGGGCACTGAAGCTTTCTTT.